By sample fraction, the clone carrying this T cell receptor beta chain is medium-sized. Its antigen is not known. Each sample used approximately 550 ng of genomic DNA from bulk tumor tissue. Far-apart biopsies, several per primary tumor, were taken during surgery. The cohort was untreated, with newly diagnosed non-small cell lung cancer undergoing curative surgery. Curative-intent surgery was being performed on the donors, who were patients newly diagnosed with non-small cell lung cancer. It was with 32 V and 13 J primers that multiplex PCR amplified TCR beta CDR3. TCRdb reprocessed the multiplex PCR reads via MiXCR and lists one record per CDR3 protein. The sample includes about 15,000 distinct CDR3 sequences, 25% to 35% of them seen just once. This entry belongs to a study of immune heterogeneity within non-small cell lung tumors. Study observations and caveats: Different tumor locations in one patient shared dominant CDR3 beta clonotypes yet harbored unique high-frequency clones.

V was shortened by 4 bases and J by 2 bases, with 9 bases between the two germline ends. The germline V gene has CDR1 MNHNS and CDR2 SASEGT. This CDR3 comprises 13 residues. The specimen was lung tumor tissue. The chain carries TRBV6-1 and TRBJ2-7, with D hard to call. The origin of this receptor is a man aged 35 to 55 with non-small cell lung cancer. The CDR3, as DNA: TGTGCCAGCAGTGCGACGCGAGCCTACGAGCAGTACTTC. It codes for CASSATRAYEQYF.